This entry describes one T cell receptor (beta chain). Its antigen is still unknown. Germline lookup yields CDR1 SNHLY and CDR2 FYNNEI. The CDR3 is made up of 14 amino acids. V lost 8 bases to trimming and J lost 6 bases, with 19 bases between them. This sample is drawn from a study of T cell responses to AZD1222 COVID-19 vaccine. Assay used: immunoSEQ multiplex PCR; TCRdb lists only in-frame clones, some missing. The sample includes some 25,000 clones, about 88% of them seen just once. Whole-study findings and limits: Clonal diversity may have been underestimated, and the donors were mostly white British, with more females than males. Sampling captured repertoires only after the peak T cell response.

The TCR was taken from an adult who received the AZD1222 COVID-19 vaccine. The sample here was peripheral blood, taken 28 days after the second AZD1222 dose. This rearrangement joins TRBV2 to TRBJ1-2; TRBD1 might be the D (5 bases). The DNA for the CDR3 is TGTGCCAGCCTTCGGGGGTCGTGGGGCGATGGCTACACCTTC. Translated, it gives CASLRGSWGDGYTF.